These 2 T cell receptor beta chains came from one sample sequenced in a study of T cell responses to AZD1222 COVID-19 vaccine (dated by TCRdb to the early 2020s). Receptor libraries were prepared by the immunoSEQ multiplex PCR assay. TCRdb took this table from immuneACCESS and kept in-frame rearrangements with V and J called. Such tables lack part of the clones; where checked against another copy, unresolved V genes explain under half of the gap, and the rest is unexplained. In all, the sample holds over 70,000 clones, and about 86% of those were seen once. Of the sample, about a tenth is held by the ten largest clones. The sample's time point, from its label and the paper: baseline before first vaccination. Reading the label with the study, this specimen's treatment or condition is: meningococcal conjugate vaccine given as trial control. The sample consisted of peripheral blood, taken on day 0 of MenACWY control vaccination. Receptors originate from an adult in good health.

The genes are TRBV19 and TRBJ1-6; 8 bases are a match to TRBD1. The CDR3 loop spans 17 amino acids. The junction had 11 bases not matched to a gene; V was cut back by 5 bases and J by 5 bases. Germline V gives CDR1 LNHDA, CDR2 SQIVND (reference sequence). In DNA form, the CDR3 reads TGTGCCAGTAGTGGAAAACAGGGGGGGTTTGATAATTCACCCCTCCACTTT. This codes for CASSGKQGGFDNSPLHF. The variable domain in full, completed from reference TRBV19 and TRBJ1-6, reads DGGITQSPKYLFRKEGQNVTLSCEQNLNHDAMYWYRQDPGQGLRLIYYSQIVNDFQKGDIAEGYSVSREKKESFPLTVTSAQKNPTAFYLCASSGKQGGFDNSPLHFGNGTRLTVT.

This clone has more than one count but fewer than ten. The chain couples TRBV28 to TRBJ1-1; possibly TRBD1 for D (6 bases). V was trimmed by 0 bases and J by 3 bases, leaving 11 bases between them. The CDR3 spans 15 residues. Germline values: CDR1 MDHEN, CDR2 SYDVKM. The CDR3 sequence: CASSLWGGGHTEAFF. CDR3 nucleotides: TGTGCCAGCAGTTTATGGGGCGGGGGGCACACTGAAGCTTTCTTT.